Listed here are 25 T cell receptor beta chains from one sample, sequenced in a study of blood T cell repertoires in COVID-19. Produced via immunoSEQ multiplex PCR; TCRdb's table is partial and in-frame only. The sample contains about 460,000 clones, around nine tenths of which appear only once. The sequencing input was PBMCs or T cells enriched from blood (not recorded which). The source is a woman aged 60-75 years who had recovered from COVID-19.

The chain couples TRBV11-2 to TRBJ1-4, with D perhaps matching TRBD1 (5 bases). Germline assignment: CDR1 SGHAT and CDR2 FQNNGV. The CDR3 covers 16 residues. V was cut by 3 bases and J by 8 bases, with 19 bases left in between. The CDR3 here is CASSLQPEGVGEKLFF. Here the CDR3 DNA reads TGTGCCAGCAGCTTGCAGCCGGAAGGGGTAGGGGAAAAACTGTTTTTT.

The V gene is TRBV18, the J gene TRBJ2-4; perhaps TRBD2 as D (6 bases). The CDR3 runs to 15 residues. V dropped 1 base and J dropped 8 bases, with 15 bases sitting between them. Germline V gene lookup returns CDR1 KGHSH and CDR2 LQKENI. The CDR3 region has the DNA TGTGCCAGCTCACCACTTGGCGCGGGCGGGGACATTCAGTACTTC. Translating it yields CASSPLGAGGDIQYF.

The chain uses TRBV27 and TRBJ1-1; 9 positions match TRBD1. CDR3 length: 16 amino acids. Germline CDR1 reads MNHEY; CDR2 reads SMNVEV (reference sequence). V was clipped by 5 bases and J by 1 base; unmatched bases: 8. The CDR3 coding sequence is TGTGCCAGCAGTCCAGGGACAGGGCGGGGGAACACTGAAGCTTTCTTT. Protein sequence: CASSPGTGRGNTEAFF.

J is TRBJ2-1 and V is TRBV10-2; possibly TRBD2 for D (5 bases). The length of the CDR3 is 13 residues. V gave up 4 bases and J gave up 5 bases, with 9 bases separating them. Germline CDR1 reads WSHSY; CDR2 reads SAAADI. As DNA, the CDR3 is TGCGCCAGCAGTGTAGGAGGAGACAATGAGCAGTTCTTC. This codes for CASSVGGDNEQFF.

The CDR3, as DNA: TGTGCCAGCAGCTGGAGCTTACAAGAGACCCAGTACTTC. Translation: CASSWSLQETQYF. The chain employs TRBV5-8 and TRBJ2-5; the D is unclear. V was cut by 3 bases and J by 2 bases, with 8 bases left in between. In germline, CDR1 is SGHTS, CDR2 YDEGEE. The CDR3 runs 13 residues.

The rearrangement uses TRBV7-9 and TRBJ2-2, with 7 bases aligning to TRBD2. The CDR3 extends over 14 amino acids. Germline V gene sequence: CDR1 SEHNR, CDR2 FQNEAQ (reference sequence). The trim removed 6 bases at V and 6 bases at J, leaving 7 bases unmatched. This CDR3 is CASSRPGGSGELFF. The CDR3 nucleotides are TGTGCCAGCAGTCGCCCGGGGGGATCCGGGGAGCTGTTTTTT.

V usage is TRBV5-1 and J usage is TRBJ2-6; 10 bases are shared with TRBD1. V trimming: 6 bases; J trimming: 2 bases; junction bases outside the gene matches: 11. Germline assignment: CDR1 SGHRS and CDR2 YFSETQ. This CDR3 is 18 amino acids long. The CDR3 DNA is TGCGCCAGCACCAAACTGGGACAGGGGTTGACTGGGGCCAACGTCCTGACTTTC. It is translated as CASTKLGQGLTGANVLTF.

This rearrangement joins TRBV7-9 to TRBJ1-5; D not resolved. V lost 5 bases, J lost 5 bases, and 7 bases lay in between. CDR3 size: 12 residues. Per germline, CDR1 SEHNR and CDR2 FQNEAQ (reference sequence). The CDR3 DNA reads as TGTGCCAGCAGCCCTAATGATCAGCCCCAGCATTTT. Protein: CASSPNDQPQHF.

The J gene is TRBJ2-1, the V gene TRBV29-1; 8 positions match TRBD1. This CDR3 has 14 amino acids. Trimming took 6 bases from V and 4 from J; bases not matched to a gene: 8. In germline, CDR1 is SQVTM, CDR2 ANQGSEA. The CDR3 sequence is CSVADRERYNEQFF. CDR3 nucleotides: TGCAGCGTCGCGGACAGGGAAAGGTACAATGAGCAGTTCTTC.

The J gene is TRBJ2-3, the V gene TRBV4-2; 10 nucleotides match TRBD2. Germline CDR1 reads LGHNA; CDR2 reads YNFKEQ. The CDR3 length is 16 residues. V was pared by 1 base and J by 6 bases, with 7 bases of the junction left unmatched. In nucleotides, the CDR3 is TGTGCCAGCAGCCAAGGGCTAGCGGGGGCCGGGGATACGCAGTATTTT. Protein: CASSQGLAGAGDTQYF.

V usage is TRBV6-5 and J usage is TRBJ1-1; possible D gene TRBD1, 6 bases. The CDR3 spans 14 residues. The germline gives CDR1 MNHEY, CDR2 SVGAGI. Trimming cost V 6 bases and J 0 bases, with 11 bases left between them. The CDR3 sequence is CASSAGTLNTEAFF. DNA of the CDR3: TGTGCCAGCAGCGCTGGGACACTGAACACTGAAGCTTTCTTT.

This sequence joins TRBV5-1 and TRBJ2-1, with D possibly matching TRBD1 (6 bases). This CDR3 region has 14 residues. From germline, CDR1 is SGHRS and CDR2 YFSETQ. Trimming cost V 6 bases and J 8 bases, with 18 bases left between them. CDR3 protein: CASTSTGRQYEQFF. The DNA for the CDR3 is TGCGCCAGCACTTCCACAGGGCGACAATATGAGCAGTTCTTC.

V gene TRBV28 combines with J gene TRBJ1-2, with D possibly matching TRBD1 (6 bases). Trimming removed 5 bases from V and 5 bases from J, with 15 bases in between. The germline V gene encodes CDR1 MDHEN and CDR2 SYDVKM. The CDR3 has 14 amino acids. In DNA, the CDR3 is TGTGCCAGCAGTCCCTCTGACAGGCCTTATGGCTACACCTTC. Its translation: CASSPSDRPYGYTF.

The chain has TRBV18 and TRBJ2-7; 10 bases align to TRBD1. V was pared by 6 bases and J by 3 bases, with 8 bases of the junction left unmatched. CDR1 and CDR2 from the germline V gene are KGHSH and LQKENI. This CDR3 is 15 amino acids long. The chain's CDR3 is CASSLGQGRGYEQYV. DNA of the CDR3: TGTGCCAGCTCCCTGGGACAGGGGAGGGGCTACGAGCAGTACGTC.

This clone has a handful of counts. DNA of the CDR3: TGCAGCGGCATGAGGGAGGGAGGCTACACCTTC. Protein product: CSGMREGGYTF. V and J are TRBV29-1 and TRBJ1-2; no firm D call. This CDR3 region has 11 residues. Between the trimmed V and J ends, which lost 7 bases and 8 bases, there was a span of 14 bases. The germline CDR1 and CDR2 sequences are SQVTM and ANQGSEA.

The chain uses TRBV9 and TRBJ1-2, with D perhaps TRBD1 (5 bases). The V end was cut by 4 bases, the J end by 7 bases, with 8 bases between. CDR1 is SGDLS, CDR2 YYNGEE, per germline. This CDR3 region has 11 residues. The chain's CDR3 is CASSTDTGYTF. The CDR3 nucleotides are TGTGCCAGCAGCACGGACACTGGCTACACCTTC.

The chain is built from TRBV5-1 and TRBJ2-2; 8 nucleotides line up with TRBD2. This CDR3 is built from 15 residues. V lost 6 bases and J lost 0; bases outside the gene matches: 4. The germline gives CDR1 SGHRS, CDR2 YFSETQ. CDR3 loop: CASTNGGANTGELFF. CDR3 in DNA: TGCGCCAGCACCAACGGGGGGGCGAACACCGGGGAGCTGTTTTTT.

The chain couples TRBV6-5 to TRBJ1-2; 7 bases are shared with TRBD1. This CDR3 is 13 amino acids long. Per the germline V gene, CDR1 is MNHEY and CDR2 is SVGAGI. V lost 4 bases and J lost 7; bases outside the gene matches: 6. The CDR3 loop is CASSSPTGSGYTF. CDR3 nucleotides: TGTGCCAGCAGTTCTCCGACAGGGTCTGGCTACACCTTC.

The genes are TRBV11-2 and TRBJ1-6, with D perhaps matching TRBD1 (5 bases). The CDR3 covers 14 residues. Germline-derived CDR1 and CDR2 are SGHAT and FQNNGV. V gave up 0 bases and J gave up 9 bases, with 9 bases separating them. The CDR3 region has the DNA TGTGCCAGCAGCTTAGAGAAAAGGGGTTCACCCCTCCACTTT. Translated, it gives CASSLEKRGSPLHF.

The rearrangement joins TRBV10-3 to TRBJ1-6; possibly TRBD1 for D (6 bases). The CDR3 has 13 amino acids. Germline CDR1 is ENHRY and CDR2 is SYGVKD. V was trimmed by 8 bases and J by 3 bases, leaving 8 bases between them. CDR3 nucleotides: TGTGCCATCTCAGGGGACTATAATTCACCCCTCCACTTT. Translation gives CAISGDYNSPLHF.

The chain links TRBV5-6 to TRBJ2-7, with a tentative D call TRBD1 (6 bases). CDR1 is SGHDT and CDR2 is YYEEEE in the germline V gene. V was pared by 3 bases and J by 2 bases, with 12 bases between. The CDR3 runs 14 residues. The CDR3 DNA reads TGTGCCAGCAGCTCCCAGGGGCCGGCCTACGAGCAGTACTTC. Translated, it gives CASSSQGPAYEQYF. The full variable domain, rest sourced from reference TRBV5-6 and TRBJ2-7, is DAGVTQSPTHLIKTRGQQVTLRCSPKSGHDTVSWYQQALGQGPQFIFQYYEEEERQRGNFPDRFSGHQFPNYSSELNVNALLLGDSALYLCASSSQGPAYEQYFGPGTRLTVT.

This rearrangement joins TRBV24-1 to TRBJ1-4, with D possibly TRBD1 on 6 matching bases. Trimming stripped 6 bases from V and 7 bases from J, with 17 bases between. The CDR3 loop spans 15 amino acids. Germline V lookup: CDR1 KGHDR, CDR2 SFDVKD. The CDR3 sequence: CATSIGTGQGEKLFF. The CDR3 region has the DNA TGTGCCACCAGTATCGGTACAGGGCAAGGTGAAAAACTGTTTTTT.

This rearrangement joins TRBV9 to TRBJ1-6; unclear D gene. Trimming pared 3 bases from V and 0 bases from J, leaving 10 bases between. The CDR3 has 16 residues. Germline CDR1 reads SGDLS; CDR2 reads YYNGEE. CDR3 in DNA: TGTGCCAGCAGCGGCGGATCTGGCTCCTATAATTCACCCCTCCACTTT. This sequence encodes CASSGGSGSYNSPLHF.

The rearrangement links TRBV7-9 to TRBJ1-4; D is unclear. V lost 5 bases to trimming and J lost 0 bases, with 10 bases between them. CDR3 length: 15 amino acids. Germline values: CDR1 SEHNR, CDR2 FQNEAQ (reference sequence). CDR3 sequence: CASSHTSATNEKLFF. CDR3 nucleotide sequence: TGTGCCAGCAGCCATACATCTGCAACTAATGAAAAACTGTTTTTT.

This clone was counted only a few times. Distinct nucleotide sequences in the sample also encode this CDR3. The V call is TRBV6-2 or TRBV6-3, the J call TRBJ2-3; the match to TRBD2 covers 11 bases. CDR1 and CDR2 (germline): MNHEY, SVGEGT. Germline trimming cut 3 bases from V and 4 bases from J; bases unmatched to any gene: 6. The CDR3 extends over 16 amino acids. The CDR3 here is CASSYPSGGPPDTQYF. CDR3 bases: TGTGCCAGCAGTTATCCTAGCGGGGGGCCTCCAGATACGCAGTATTTT.